The 17 T cell receptor beta chains listed next were all sequenced from one sample in a study of shared clonotypes between healthy human individuals (dated by TCRdb to about 2020). CD8 naive samples were CD45RO-negative cells positively selected for CCR7, giving a CD45RA+CCR7+ population that excluded TemRA cells. The library was generated by the immunoSEQ multiplex PCR assay. The source is immuneACCESS, and TCRdb retained only in-frame sequences with V and J called. Part of the clones is not carried over; for the studies checked, unresolved V genes explain less than half of this, and the remainder is unexplained. Across this sample there are around 1.9 million clones, with 93% seen only once. Around 1.7% of the sample is held by the ten biggest clonotypes. The specimen sequenced was naive CD8+ T cells from PBMCs. Reading the label with the study, this specimen's cell subset or site is: CD45RA+CCR7+. All receptors come from a man aged 18 to 30 in good health. Some clones in this sample may be carry-over from other donors' samples.

The rearrangement joins TRBV7-6 to TRBJ2-3, with 10 bases lining up with TRBD2. The V segment lost 7 bases and the J segment 6 bases; nucleotides outside the gene matches: 13. The CDR3 covers 16 residues. Germline V CDR1 and CDR2: SGHVS, FNYEAQ. CDR3 bases: TGTGCCAGCACGACGGGGGCTAGCGGGAGAGGGGATACGCAGTATTTT. Protein product: CASTTGASGRGDTQYF.

As for this clone: Different DNA sequences within this sample yield the same CDR3. This chain connects TRBV28 to TRBJ2-7; 11 positions match TRBD2. The J segment lost 3 bases and the V segment lost 6 bases, leaving 7 bases of the junction unmatched. Germline CDR1 MDHEN, CDR2 SYDVKM. The CDR3 sequence is 15 residues long. CDR3 in amino acids: CASSPQLAGDYEQYF. The CDR3 coding sequence is TGTGCCAGCAGCCCGCAACTAGCGGGGGACTACGAGCAGTACTTC.

For this clone: The identical CDR3 is also encoded by other nucleotide sequences in the sample. The rearrangement joins TRBV27 to TRBJ1-5; 7 nucleotides match TRBD1. CDR1 and CDR2 (germline): MNHEY, SMNVEV (reference sequence). Trimming removed 6 bases from V and 4 bases from J; junction bases left unmatched: 3. The CDR3 runs to 13 residues. Written as DNA, the CDR3 is TGTGCCAGCAGCCAGGGGGTAAATCAGCCCCAGCATTTT. This gives the protein CASSQGVNQPQHF.

The chain combines TRBV19 with TRBJ1-5; unclear D gene. Looked up from germline, CDR1 is LNHDA and CDR2 is SQIVND (reference sequence). This CDR3 has 16 residues. Trimming removed 7 bases from V and 0 bases from J, with 16 bases in between. This CDR3 is CASNVAIPYSNQPQHF. The CDR3 DNA reads as TGTGCCAGTAACGTCGCGATTCCCTATAGCAATCAGCCCCAGCATTTT.

This clone is a singleton in its sample. The V call is TRBV2, the J call TRBJ2-7; D may match TRBD1 or TRBD2 (5 bases each). Germline V gene data show CDR1 as SNHLY and CDR2 as FYNNEI. V was trimmed by 10 bases and J by 1 base, leaving 17 bases between them. CDR3 length: 14 amino acids. CDR3 amino acids: CATNRGPGSYEQYF. CDR3 nucleotides: TGTGCCACCAACCGGGGCCCAGGGTCCTACGAGCAGTACTTC.

The chain is built from TRBV4-2 and TRBJ1-1, with a tentative D call TRBD1 (6 bases). CDR3 length equals 20 residues. The germline V and J ends were trimmed by 1 base and 1 base, with 25 bases remaining between them. CDR1 LGHNA and CDR2 YNFKEQ come from the germline V gene. The CDR3: CASSQVWGIIMDRQNTEAFF. In DNA form, the CDR3 reads TGTGCCAGCAGCCAAGTTTGGGGGATTATTATGGACAGACAGAACACTGAAGCTTTCTTT.

J is TRBJ2-1 and V is TRBV7-9; 8 nucleotides agree with TRBD2. V shed 3 bases and J 8 bases; nucleotides not matched to a gene: 12. The length of the CDR3 is 16 residues. Germline assignment: CDR1 SEHNR and CDR2 FQNEAQ (reference sequence). The CDR3: CASSLGAGGRGHEQFF. The CDR3 DNA is TGTGCCAGCAGCTTGGGGGCGGGAGGACGAGGCCATGAGCAGTTCTTC.

This clone was observed a few times. The chain is built from TRBV5-4 and TRBJ1-2, with D unclear. This CDR3 spans 14 amino acids. V lost 10 bases, J lost 0 bases, and 16 bases lay in between. CDR1 and CDR2 (germline): SGHNT, YYREEE (reference sequence). CDR3 DNA: TGTGCCTATTCCCCCTCGCAGACTAACTATGGCTACACCTTC. It encodes CAYSPSQTNYGYTF.

The chain combines TRBV11-1 with TRBJ1-4; 7 nucleotides agree with TRBD1. Germline V lookup: CDR1 SGHAT, CDR2 FQDESV (reference sequence). The CDR3 totals 15 residues. The V gene end was trimmed by 2 bases and the J gene end by 6 bases; junction bases not matched to a gene: 6. The CDR3 DNA is TGTGCCAGCAGCTTATGGACAGGCTCCGATGAAAAACTGTTTTTT. Translated, it gives CASSLWTGSDEKLFF.

The DNA for the CDR3 is TGTGCCAGTACCCTCTCTAACCCGGGGGCCGGGGAGCTGTTTTTT. Its translation is CASTLSNPGAGELFF. The rearrangement uses TRBV19 and TRBJ2-2, with D maybe TRBD2 (6 bases). The CDR3 totals 15 residues. Per the germline V gene, CDR1 is LNHDA and CDR2 is SQIVND (reference sequence). The V end lost 7 bases, the J end lost 6 bases, and 18 bases lay between the germline ends.

The chain is built from TRBV7-9 and TRBJ2-3, with D unclear. V lost 3 bases to trimming and J lost 2 bases, with 9 bases between them. This CDR3 comprises 14 residues. CDR1 and CDR2 (germline): SEHNR, FQNEAQ (reference sequence). The CDR3 region is CASSFYGNTDTQYF. CDR3 bases: TGTGCCAGCAGCTTCTATGGTAACACAGATACGCAGTATTTT. The full variable domain, rest sourced from reference TRBV7-9 and TRBJ2-3, is DTGVSQNPRHKITKRGQNVTFRCDPISEHNRLYWYRQTLGQGPEFLTYFQNEAQLEKSRLLSDRFSAERPKGSFSTLEIQRTEQGDSAMYLCASSFYGNTDTQYFGPGTRLTVL.

This chain uses TRBV4-3 with TRBJ1-2, with 7 bases matching TRBD1. The CDR3 is made up of 17 amino acids. Looked up from germline, CDR1 is LGHNA and CDR2 is YSLEER. Trimming cost V 0 bases and J 0 bases; bases outside gene matches: 7. The CDR3 here is CASSQDFPGQPNYGYTF. Written as DNA, the CDR3 is TGCGCCAGCAGCCAAGATTTCCCGGGACAGCCTAACTATGGCTACACCTTC.

The V and J genes are TRBV9 and TRBJ2-3; D unclear. Germline loops: CDR1 SGDLS, CDR2 YYNGEE. The CDR3 is made up of 12 amino acids. The CDR3, as DNA: TGTGCTTCCCAGTGGGCTACAGATACGCAGTATTTT. Protein sequence: CASQWATDTQYF.

The V and J genes are TRBV6-4 and TRBJ2-1, with 11 bases identical to TRBD2. The CDR3 spans 16 residues. Germline V gives CDR1 MRHNA, CDR2 SNTAGT. The J segment lost 5 bases and the V segment lost 6 bases, leaving 9 bases of the junction unmatched. CDR3 nucleotides: TGTGCCAGCAGCCTAGCGGGAGGCCCTTTGAACAATGAGCAGTTCTTC. It encodes CASSLAGGPLNNEQFF.

The chain links TRBV7-3 to TRBJ1-1; 9 bases match TRBD1. V shed 5 bases, J shed 6 bases, and the junction held 4 bases outside the gene matches. CDR1 SGHTA and CDR2 FQGTGA come from the germline V gene. This CDR3 is built from 13 residues. The DNA of the CDR3 is TGTGCCAGCAGCCTAGGACAGGGGTCTGAAGCTTTCTTT. This gives the protein CASSLGQGSEAFF.

With regard to this clone: The identical CDR3 is also encoded by other nucleotide sequences in the sample. The chain joins TRBV29-1 to TRBJ2-2, with D perhaps being TRBD1 or TRBD2 (5 bases each). This CDR3 has 12 amino acids. Germline V CDR1 and CDR2: SQVTM, ANQGSEA. With 4 bases removed from V and 5 bases from J, the gap between germline ends came to 8 bases. The CDR3 region is CSVVWGTGELFF. The DNA for the CDR3 is TGCAGCGTTGTATGGGGGACCGGGGAGCTGTTTTTT.

About this clone: This CDR3 is also generated by other DNA sequences in the sample. V and J are TRBV7-9 and TRBJ2-7; possible D gene TRBD1, 5 bases. Trimming took 1 base from V and 0 from J, leaving 7 bases between them. The length of the CDR3 is 14 residues. CDR1 is SEHNR and CDR2 is FQNEAQ in the germline V gene (reference sequence). CDR3 region: CASSLGGRSYEQYF. The CDR3 DNA is TGTGCCAGCAGCTTAGGGGGCCGCTCCTACGAGCAGTACTTC.